The 17 T cell receptor beta chains below come from one sample, sequenced in a study of vaccination effects on CD4 cells after COVID-19. Culturing for around eleven days preceded CD4+ T cell isolation. Sequencing was performed with immunoSEQ multiplex PCR; in TCRdb, only in-frame clones are kept and a portion is missing. This sample carries about 58,000 clones, approximately 80% of them seen once, and the ten largest clones take 3% to 3.5%. Their specific antigens are unknown. The source was CD4+ T cells from PBMCs cultured without peptide, collected before COVID-19 vaccination. Every receptor here comes from a human donor who received a COVID-19 vaccine.

J is TRBJ1-1 and V is TRBV29-1, with D possibly TRBD1 on 6 matching bases. This CDR3 region has 15 residues. The germline CDR1 and CDR2 sequences are SQVTM and ANQGSEA. The V end lost 6 bases, the J end lost 1 base, and 18 bases lay between the germline ends. In DNA form, the CDR3 reads TGCAGCGTGGATGAGGACGCAGGGGAGAACACTGAAGCTTTCTTT. This encodes CSVDEDAGENTEAFF.

The V call is TRBV10-3, the J call TRBJ1-2; no reliable D call. The germline V and J ends were trimmed by 4 bases and 6 bases, with 9 bases remaining between them. This CDR3 spans 12 amino acids. Germline-derived CDR1 and CDR2 are ENHRY and SYGVKD. CDR3 in amino acids: CAISGKHDGYTF. The DNA of the CDR3 is TGTGCCATCAGTGGAAAGCATGATGGCTACACCTTC.

The J gene is TRBJ1-1, the V gene TRBV18; D is unresolved. Trimming took off 3 bases at V and 4 bases at J, with 12 bases between the two ends. This CDR3 has 14 amino acids. Germline V CDR1 and CDR2: KGHSH, LQKENI. CDR3 bases: TGTGCCAGCTCACCTTTCTCGGAAATCACTGAAGCTTTCTTT. Amino acids: CASSPFSEITEAFF. Using reference TRBV18 and TRBJ1-1 for the parts outside the CDR3, the full variable domain is NAGVMQNPRHLVRRRGQEARLRCSPMKGHSHVYWYRQLPEEGLKFMVYLQKENIIDESGMPKERFSAEFPKEGPSILRIQQVVRGDSAAYFCASSPFSEITEAFFGQGTRLTVV.

This rearrangement joins TRBV5-4 to TRBJ1-1, with 9 positions matching TRBD1. CDR1 is SGHNT and CDR2 is YYREEE in the germline V gene (reference sequence). CDR3 size: 16 residues. The V segment lost 5 bases and the J segment 1 base; nucleotides outside the gene matches: 9. The CDR3 DNA reads as TGTGCCAGCAGTCCATGGTCGGGACAGGGGAACACTGAAGCTTTCTTT. Protein: CASSPWSGQGNTEAFF.

The V call is TRBV2, the J call TRBJ1-1; D gene unclear. Germline V lookup: CDR1 SNHLY, CDR2 FYNNEI. Trimming removed 4 bases from V and 3 bases from J, with 9 bases in between. This CDR3 contains 13 residues. CDR3 amino acids: CASSVSGDTEAFF. CDR3 sequence (DNA): TGTGCCAGCAGTGTAAGCGGGGACACTGAAGCTTTCTTT. Full variable domain (rest looked up from reference TRBV2 and TRBJ1-1): EPEVTQTPSHQVTQMGQEVILRCVPISNHLYFYWYRQILGQKVEFLVSFYNNEISEKSEIFDDQFSVERPDGSNFTLKIRSTKLEDSAMYFCASSVSGDTEAFFGQGTRLTVV.

This chain links TRBV5-1 with TRBJ1-4; 8 bases align to TRBD1. The CDR3 extends over 15 amino acids. The J segment lost 4 bases and the V segment lost 0 bases, leaving 2 bases of the junction unmatched. From germline, CDR1 is SGHRS and CDR2 YFSETQ. The CDR3 protein is CASSLGTGNNEKLFF. CDR3 DNA sequence: TGCGCCAGCAGCTTGGGGACAGGGAATAATGAAAAACTGTTTTTT.

V is TRBV29-1 and J is TRBJ2-1, with unresolved D. Germline V lookup: CDR1 SQVTM, CDR2 ANQGSEA. The CDR3 runs 14 residues. The V and J ends lost 6 bases and 6 bases respectively, with 18 bases between them. The CDR3 coding sequence is TGCAGCGTCCAAGCGACGGTAACGGTCAATGAGCAGTTCTTC. Translation: CSVQATVTVNEQFF.

V gene TRBV12-3 or TRBV12-4 combines with J gene TRBJ1-3; the D is unclear. The V end lost 6 bases, the J end lost 6 bases, and 9 bases lay between the germline ends. The CDR3 spans 12 residues. The CDR3 DNA reads TGTGCCAGCAGCCTGCACCTAAACACCATATATTTT. Translated: CASSLHLNTIYF.

This chain links TRBV4-1 with TRBJ1-1, with 10 bases aligning to TRBD1. The CDR3 contains 15 residues. In germline, CDR1 is MGHRA, CDR2 YSYEKL. V dropped 2 bases and J dropped 7; count of bases not matched to a gene: 7. CDR3 sequence reads: CASSQTGTGEFEAFF. The CDR3 DNA reads as TGCGCCAGCAGCCAAACCGGGACAGGGGAATTTGAAGCTTTCTTT.

This rearrangement joins TRBV28 to TRBJ2-7, with D possibly matching TRBD1 (5 bases). This CDR3 spans 14 amino acids. Germline CDR1 and CDR2: MDHEN and SYDVKM. V was shortened by 5 bases and J by 7 bases, with 18 bases between the two germline ends. CDR3 nucleotides: TGTGCCAGCAGTCCGAGTGGGGCCCCTTGGGAGCAGTACGTC. It encodes CASSPSGAPWEQYV.

The J gene is TRBJ2-3, the V gene TRBV6-6; weak D call: TRBD1 (5 bases). CDR3 size: 16 residues. Per germline, CDR1 MNHNY and CDR2 SVGAGI (reference sequence). The V end was cut by 5 bases, the J end by 2 bases, with 17 bases between. CDR3 residues: CASSRQSWGPTDTQYF. In nucleotides, the CDR3 is TGTGCCAGCAGTCGACAAAGTTGGGGCCCCACAGATACGCAGTATTTT.

The chain joins TRBV19 to TRBJ2-3, with D perhaps matching TRBD2 (6 bases). V was clipped by 6 bases and J by 2 bases, with 12 bases between them. This CDR3 contains 14 residues. Per germline, CDR1 LNHDA and CDR2 SQIVND (reference sequence). The CDR3 loop reads CASRVRGYTDTQYF. In DNA form, the CDR3 reads TGTGCCAGTAGAGTGCGGGGATACACAGATACGCAGTATTTT.

The chain is built from TRBV3-1 (or the pseudogene TRBV3-2) and TRBJ1-4; no reliable D call. This CDR3 has 12 residues. The germline CDR1 and CDR2 sequences are LGHDT and YNNKEL (reference sequence). V lost 1 base and J 6 bases, leaving 3 bases between the germline ends. DNA of the CDR3: TGTGCCAGCAGCCAAGTAGATGAAAAACTGTTTTTT. Protein: CASSQVDEKLFF.

This clone was counted between two and nine times. The rearrangement joins TRBV2 to TRBJ1-2; a possible D gene is TRBD1 (5 bases). Deletions cut 2 bases from V and 6 bases from J, with 10 bases between. Germline V lookup: CDR1 SNHLY, CDR2 FYNNEI. This CDR3 contains 13 residues. Written as DNA, the CDR3 is TGTGCCAGCAGTGAATGGGGCTACAATGGCTACACCTTC. Translated, it gives CASSEWGYNGYTF.

The chain couples TRBV5-1 to TRBJ2-1; weak D call: TRBD2 (7 bases). Germline V gene data show CDR1 as SGHRS and CDR2 as YFSETQ. The CDR3 is 17 amino acids. V was pared by 4 bases and J by 2 bases, with 19 bases between. CDR3 nucleotide sequence: TGCGCCAGCAGCCTTGAACCCGGGCGGGGGCCCTACAATGAGCAGTTCTTC. Protein sequence: CASSLEPGRGPYNEQFF.

In this sample, this clone turned up once. V is TRBV11-1 and J is TRBJ2-5, with D possibly matching TRBD1 (6 bases). CDR3 size: 13 residues. Germline V CDR1 and CDR2: SGHAT, FQDESV (reference sequence). Between the trimmed V and J ends, which lost 5 bases and 4 bases, there was a span of 11 bases. This chain's CDR3 is CASSEQGPETQYF. CDR3 bases: TGTGCCAGCAGCGAACAGGGCCCAGAGACCCAGTACTTC.

This chain uses TRBV27 with TRBJ2-1; 10 nucleotides agree with TRBD1. There are 15 residues in the CDR3. Per germline, CDR1 MNHEY and CDR2 SMNVEV (reference sequence). With 6 bases clipped from V and 4 bases from J, the junction kept 6 bases outside the gene matches. The CDR3 DNA follows: TGTGCCAGCAGCTCCGGGACAGGGGAGTACAATGAGCAGTTCTTC. Its protein product is CASSSGTGEYNEQFF.